One and the same sample provided the 20 T cell receptor beta chains below, sequenced in a study of lymphopenia after photon versus proton radiotherapy. Libraries were prepared by immunoSEQ multiplex PCR; TCRdb keeps only in-frame clonotypes and omits some of them. The profile shows tens of thousands of clones, roughly 87% of them singletons. The sequencing here drew on peripheral blood, taken from a patient treated with photon-based radiotherapy. Receptors originate from a man between 40 and 49 years old with gastric cancer.

This chain uses TRBV30 with TRBJ1-2; TRBD1 agrees at 11 bases. V lost 7 bases, J lost 4 bases, and 8 bases stayed unmatched. The CDR3 has 14 residues. In germline, CDR1 is GTSNPN, CDR2 SVGIG (reference sequence). CDR3 region: CASRTGGEGYGYTF. The CDR3 DNA follows: TGTGCCTCCCGGACAGGGGGCGAGGGCTATGGCTACACCTTC.

The chain joins TRBV19 to TRBJ2-3, with unresolved D. Germline assignment: CDR1 LNHDA and CDR2 SQIVND (reference sequence). The CDR3 is made up of 12 amino acids. Between the trimmed V and J ends, which lost 1 base and 4 bases, there was a span of 3 bases. The CDR3 DNA sequence: TGTGCCAGTAGTATAGGGCCAGATACGCAGTATTTT. This sequence encodes CASSIGPDTQYF.

The rearrangement uses TRBV4-3 and TRBJ2-7; perhaps D is TRBD1 or TRBD2 (5 bases each). Per the germline V gene, CDR1 is LGHNA and CDR2 is YSLEER. This CDR3 contains 15 residues. V lost 1 base to trimming and J lost 0 bases, with 10 bases between them. CDR3 in amino acids: CASSQVRDASYEQYF. In nucleotides, the CDR3 is TGCGCCAGCAGCCAAGTCCGGGACGCCTCCTACGAGCAGTACTTC.

The chain is built from TRBV6-5 and TRBJ2-7; the match to TRBD1 covers 7 bases. J lost 6 bases, V lost 4 bases, and 3 bases had no gene match. The V gene's germline CDR1 is MNHEY and CDR2 SVGAGI. The CDR3 is made up of 12 amino acids. The DNA of the CDR3 is TGTGCCAGCAGTTTGACAGGGTCCGAGCAGTACTTC. This codes for CASSLTGSEQYF.

The chain uses TRBV30 and TRBJ1-1; the D is unclear. Trimming left V 7 bases short and J 4 bases short, with 16 bases between. The V gene's germline CDR1 is GTSNPN and CDR2 SVGIG (reference sequence). The CDR3 spans 13 residues. The CDR3, as DNA: TGTGCCTTCAGGACCAATTCGGGCACTGAAGCTTTCTTT. This encodes CAFRTNSGTEAFF.

The chain recombines TRBV5-5 with TRBJ1-1; D is possibly TRBD1 (6 bases). CDR1 is SGHKS and CDR2 is YYEKEE in the germline V gene (reference sequence). V lost 1 base, J lost 4 bases, and 20 bases lay in between. The CDR3 has 17 residues. In DNA form, the CDR3 reads TGTGCCAGCAGCTTGCGTCGGGACACCGCCACGGGCACTGAAGCTTTCTTT. Translation gives CASSLRRDTATGTEAFF. Full variable domain (outside the CDR3, taken from reference TRBV5-5 and TRBJ1-1): DAGVTQSPTHLIKTRGQQVTLRCSPISGHKSVSWYQQVLGQGPQFIFQYYEKEERGRGNFPDRFSARQFPNYSSELNVNALLLGDSALYLCASSLRRDTATGTEAFFGQGTRLTVV.

The chain combines TRBV30 with TRBJ2-6; tentatively, D is TRBD2 (6 bases). The length of the CDR3 is 16 residues. Germline CDR1 GTSNPN, CDR2 SVGIG (reference sequence). V lost 3 bases and J 4 bases, leaving 16 bases between the germline ends. The CDR3 loop reads CAWRTEGLYGANVLTF. CDR3 DNA: TGTGCCTGGAGGACGGAGGGACTGTACGGGGCCAACGTCCTGACTTTC.

The chain couples TRBV6-5 to TRBJ1-1; a weak D match, TRBD1 (5 bases). Germline assignment: CDR1 MNHEY and CDR2 SVGAGI. Trimming cost V 5 bases and J 1 base, with 14 bases left between them. CDR3 length equals 15 residues. This chain's CDR3 is CASSPLRDWNTEAFF. Written as DNA, the CDR3 is TGTGCCAGCAGTCCCCTCAGGGATTGGAACACTGAAGCTTTCTTT.

This clone has just a few counts. This sequence joins TRBV11-2 and TRBJ2-5; D call uncertain. The CDR3 is 11 residues long. Trimming removed 5 bases from V and 6 bases from J, with 7 bases in between. The germline V gene has CDR1 SGHAT and CDR2 FQNNGV. In DNA, the CDR3 is TGTGCCAGCAGCCCCGAGCAGACCCAGTACTTC. It yields the protein CASSPEQTQYF.

The chain's CDR3 is CASSDGRNTGELFF. CDR3 nucleotide sequence: TGTGCCAGCAGTGACGGACGGAACACCGGGGAGCTGTTTTTT. J is TRBJ2-2 and V is TRBV6-4; D unresolved. The V end lost 2 bases, the J end lost 1 base, and 5 bases lay between the germline ends. The length of the CDR3 is 14 residues. Germline values: CDR1 MRHNA, CDR2 SNTAGT.

The chain has TRBV6-5 and TRBJ2-7; D is unclear. The V end lost 0 bases, the J end lost 2 bases, and 11 bases lay between the germline ends. Germline loops: CDR1 MNHEY, CDR2 SVGAGI. The CDR3 is 15 amino acids. The DNA for the CDR3 is TGTGCCAGCAGTTACTCCCCCTTTGAAGCCTACGAGCAGTACTTC. The encoded protein is CASSYSPFEAYEQYF.

CDR3: CASSASGGNTDTQYF. CDR3 DNA sequence: TGTGCCAGCAGCGCGAGCGGGGGAAACACAGATACGCAGTATTTT. The V gene is TRBV9, the J gene TRBJ2-3; 8 bases line up with TRBD2. V gave up 3 bases and J gave up 2 bases; unmatched junction bases: 5. The length of the CDR3 is 15 residues. CDR1 and CDR2 from the germline V gene are SGDLS and YYNGEE.

V usage is TRBV19 and J usage is TRBJ1-2; TRBD1 is a possible D gene (6 bases). This CDR3 is built from 14 residues. V was clipped by 8 bases and J by 4 bases, with 17 bases between them. In germline, CDR1 is LNHDA, CDR2 SQIVND (reference sequence). The DNA of the CDR3 is TGTGCCAGTGTAGACAGGACCCGATCCTATGGCTACACCTTC. This translates into CASVDRTRSYGYTF.

The CDR3 nucleotides read TGTGCCTGGAGCTTGGCAAAAGTTGAAAAACTGTTTTTT. Translation gives CAWSLAKVEKLFF. This chain connects TRBV30 to TRBJ1-4; the D is unclear. This CDR3 contains 13 residues. Germline CDR1 and CDR2: GTSNPN and SVGIG (reference sequence). Trimming removed 3 bases from V and 7 bases from J, with 12 bases in between.

To note about this clone: Germline is not matched at one junction end, which may reflect a read error. J is TRBJ2-3 and V is TRBV7-7; 9 bases match TRBD1. Germline values: CDR1 SSHAT, CDR2 FNYEAQ (reference sequence). The CDR3 totals 15 residues. CDR3 coding DNA: TGTGCTAGCAGCCCGGGGACAGGGTTCACAGATACGCAGTATTTT. Residues: CASSPGTGFTDTQYF. Using reference TRBV7-7 and TRBJ2-3 for the parts outside the CDR3, the full variable domain is GAGVSQSPRYKVTKRGQDVTLRCDPISSHATLYWYQQALGQGPEFLTYFNYEAQPDKSGLPSDRFSAERPEGSISTLTIQRTEQRDSAMYRCASSPGTGFTDTQYFGPGTRLTVL.

The CDR3 sequence: CASSLGQGHGYTF. CDR3 coding DNA: TGTGCCAGCAGCTTGGGACAGGGTCATGGCTACACCTTC. The chain is built from TRBV5-6 and TRBJ1-2, with TRBD1 matching over 7 bases. V lost 0 bases to trimming and J lost 6 bases; unmatched junction nucleotides: 2. Germline loops: CDR1 SGHDT, CDR2 YYEEEE. The CDR3 spans 13 residues.

The chain has TRBV5-6 and TRBJ1-2; D is possibly TRBD1 (6 bases). V dropped 3 bases and J dropped 8 bases, with 11 bases sitting between them. The CDR3 covers 12 residues. The V gene's germline CDR1 is SGHDT and CDR2 YYEEEE. The CDR3 spells CASSSYRAGYTF. The CDR3 bases are TGTGCCAGCAGCTCCTACAGGGCGGGCTACACCTTC.

Concerning this clone itself: Other DNA variants within this sample encode the same CDR3. This chain uses TRBV6-5 with TRBJ1-6; no reliable D call. Germline V gene lookup returns CDR1 MNHEY and CDR2 SVGAGI. This CDR3 region has 12 residues. Trimming took off 9 bases at V and 9 bases at J, with 12 bases between the two ends. The CDR3 sequence: CASRVFGSPLHF. CDR3 nucleotides: TGTGCCAGTCGGGTCTTTGGTTCACCCCTCCACTTT.

The J gene is TRBJ2-7, the V gene TRBV19, with D possibly being TRBD2 (7 bases). The CDR3 has 15 residues. Deletions cut 3 bases from V and 3 bases from J, with 15 bases between. CDR1 LNHDA and CDR2 SQIVND come from the germline V gene (reference sequence). The CDR3 region is CASSIGGGLGYEQYF. DNA of the CDR3: TGTGCCAGTAGTATTGGCGGGGGCCTGGGCTACGAGCAGTACTTC.

The chain uses TRBV18 and TRBJ2-7; D is undetermined. Germline V gene sequence: CDR1 KGHSH, CDR2 LQKENI. Deletions cut 5 bases from V and 5 bases from J, with 10 bases between. The CDR3 contains 12 residues. DNA of the CDR3: TGTGCCAGCTCATTCGACCGGGACGAGCAGTACTTC. This translates into CASSFDRDEQYF.